This T cell receptor (beta chain) came from a study of response to subunit inactivated influenza vaccine. Regarding the study as a whole: Authors proposed each seasonal influenza vaccination draws in few new T cells.

In TCRdb, the RT-PCR reads were re-called with MiXCR into one record per CDR3 protein. Of hundreds of thousands of distinct CDR3 sequences in the sample, around 14% were seen once. For this clonotype: Its antigen is currently unknown.

The CDR3 totals 11 residues. The germline CDR1 and CDR2 sequences are SGHAT and FQNNGV. The ends were cut back, 6 bases at V and 5 bases at J, with 8 bases in the middle. Sequences were derived from PBMCs from blood, sampled 14 to 15 days before vaccination. The sequence derives from a man aged 50 to 59 who received an inactivated influenza vaccine. The chain carries TRBV11-2 and TRBJ2-7; D remains unclear. The CDR3 DNA reads TGTGCCAGCAGAGAGCTGGACGAGCAGTACTTC. Translation: CASRELDEQYF.